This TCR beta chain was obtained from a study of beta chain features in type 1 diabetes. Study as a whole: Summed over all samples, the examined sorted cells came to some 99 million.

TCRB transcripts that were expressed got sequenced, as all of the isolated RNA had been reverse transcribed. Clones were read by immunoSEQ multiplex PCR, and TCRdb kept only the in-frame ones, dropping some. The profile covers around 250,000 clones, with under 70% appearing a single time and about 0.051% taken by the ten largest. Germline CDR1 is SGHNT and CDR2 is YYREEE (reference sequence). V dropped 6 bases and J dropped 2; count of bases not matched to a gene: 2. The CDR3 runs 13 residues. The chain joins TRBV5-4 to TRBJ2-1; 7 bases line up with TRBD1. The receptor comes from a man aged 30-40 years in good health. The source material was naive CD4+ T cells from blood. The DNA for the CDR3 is TGTGCCAGCAACAGGGGTACCTACAATGAGCAGTTCTTC. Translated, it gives CASNRGTYNEQFF.